This record covers a single T cell receptor (beta chain). Its antigen is undetermined. This sample stems from a study of T cell responses to AZD1222 COVID-19 vaccine. Findings and caveats of the study: The study sampled repertoires only after the peak T cell response. Clonal diversity was possibly underestimated; the donors were predominantly white British and more often female. Receipt of two AZD1222 doses was followed by a rise in Spike-specific TCR breadth and depth.

Second doses at about 4 or about 12 weeks were pooled. The germline V gene has CDR1 SGHRS and CDR2 YFSETQ. CDR3 length: 15 residues. Trimming removed 5 bases from V and 5 bases from J, with 19 bases in between. Here immunoSEQ multiplex PCR was the method, and the copy in TCRdb shows in-frame clones only, minus some. Among more than 95,000 clones listed, 85% to 90% were seen once. J is TRBJ2-5 and V is TRBV5-1; D might be TRBD1 or TRBD2, each matching 5 bases. The sample in question was peripheral blood, obtained 28 days after the second AZD1222 dose. This clonotype originated in an adult who received the AZD1222 COVID-19 vaccine. CDR3 in amino acids: CASSQARGAVETQYF. DNA for the CDR3: TGCGCCAGCAGTCAGGCGAGGGGTGCGGTGGAGACCCAGTACTTC.